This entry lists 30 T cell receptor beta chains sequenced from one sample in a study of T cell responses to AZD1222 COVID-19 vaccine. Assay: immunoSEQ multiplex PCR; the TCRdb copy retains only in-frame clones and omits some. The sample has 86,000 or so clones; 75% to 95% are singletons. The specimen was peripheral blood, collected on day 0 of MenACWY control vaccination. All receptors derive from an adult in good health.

The CDR3 DNA reads as TGTGCCACCAGTGACACGGACAGGGGGGTCACAGATACGCAGTATTTT. Translating gives CATSDTDRGVTDTQYF. The genes are TRBV24-1 and TRBJ2-3, with TRBD1 identical over 10 bases. V was clipped by 4 bases and J by 2 bases; unmatched bases: 5. CDR1 and CDR2 (germline): KGHDR, SFDVKD. CDR3 length equals 16 residues.

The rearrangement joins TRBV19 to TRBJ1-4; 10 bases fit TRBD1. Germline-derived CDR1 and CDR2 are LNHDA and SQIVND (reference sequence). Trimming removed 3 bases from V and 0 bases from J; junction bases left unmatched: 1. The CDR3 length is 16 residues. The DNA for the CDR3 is TGTGCCAGTAGTATGGGGACAGGGGCAACTAATGAAAAACTGTTTTTT. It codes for CASSMGTGATNEKLFF.

The CDR3 loop reads CASSPQPLRGNTEAFF. The CDR3, as DNA: TGCGCCAGCAGTCCTCAACCTCTACGGGGGAACACTGAAGCTTTCTTT. The rearrangement joins TRBV5-1 to TRBJ1-1; D unresolved. V lost 5 bases to trimming and J lost 1 base, with 18 bases between them. Germline V gene sequence: CDR1 SGHRS, CDR2 YFSETQ. The length of the CDR3 is 16 residues.

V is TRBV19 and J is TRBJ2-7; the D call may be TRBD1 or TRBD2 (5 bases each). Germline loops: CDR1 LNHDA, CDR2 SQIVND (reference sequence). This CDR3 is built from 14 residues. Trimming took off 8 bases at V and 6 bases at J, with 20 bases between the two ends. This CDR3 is CASASGTPRVEQYF. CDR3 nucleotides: TGTGCCAGTGCCTCCGGGACCCCGAGGGTCGAGCAGTACTTC.

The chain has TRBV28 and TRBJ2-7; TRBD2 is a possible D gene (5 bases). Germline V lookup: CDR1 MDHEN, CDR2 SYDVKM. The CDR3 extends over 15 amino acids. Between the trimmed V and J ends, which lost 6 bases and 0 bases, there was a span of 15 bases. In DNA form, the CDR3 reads TGTGCCAGCAGGGAGGTGGGCGGAGACTCCTACGAGCAGTACTTC. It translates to CASREVGGDSYEQYF.

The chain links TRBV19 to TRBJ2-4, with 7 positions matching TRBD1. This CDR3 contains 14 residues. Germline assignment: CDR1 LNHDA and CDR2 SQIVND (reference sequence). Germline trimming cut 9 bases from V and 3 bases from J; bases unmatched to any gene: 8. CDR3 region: CASVGQIHKNIQYF. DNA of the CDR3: TGTGCCAGCGTGGGACAGATACACAAAAACATTCAGTACTTC.

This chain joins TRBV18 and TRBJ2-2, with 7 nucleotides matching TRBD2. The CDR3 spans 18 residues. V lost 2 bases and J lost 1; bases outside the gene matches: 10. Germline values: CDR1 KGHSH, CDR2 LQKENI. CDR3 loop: CASSPAAGEAGNTGELFF. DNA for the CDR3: TGTGCCAGCTCACCAGCGGCGGGAGAGGCGGGGAACACCGGGGAGCTGTTTTTT.

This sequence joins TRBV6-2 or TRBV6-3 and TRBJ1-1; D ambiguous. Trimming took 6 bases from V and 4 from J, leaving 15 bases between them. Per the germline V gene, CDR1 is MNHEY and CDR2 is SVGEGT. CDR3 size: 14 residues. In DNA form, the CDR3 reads TGTGCCAGCAGCCTGAACCCACACGTCACTGAAGCTTTCTTT. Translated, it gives CASSLNPHVTEAFF.

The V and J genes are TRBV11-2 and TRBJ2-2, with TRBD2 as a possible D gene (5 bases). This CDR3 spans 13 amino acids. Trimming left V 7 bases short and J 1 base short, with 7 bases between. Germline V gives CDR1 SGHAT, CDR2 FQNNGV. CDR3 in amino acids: CASNEGNTGELFF. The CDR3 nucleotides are TGTGCCAGCAACGAGGGGAACACCGGGGAGCTGTTTTTT. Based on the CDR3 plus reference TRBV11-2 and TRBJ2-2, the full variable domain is EAGVAQSPRYKIIEKRQSVAFWCNPISGHATLYWYQQILGQGPKLLIQFQNNGVVDDSQLPKDRFSAERLKGVDSTLKIQPAKLEDSAVYLCASNEGNTGELFFGEGSRLTVL.

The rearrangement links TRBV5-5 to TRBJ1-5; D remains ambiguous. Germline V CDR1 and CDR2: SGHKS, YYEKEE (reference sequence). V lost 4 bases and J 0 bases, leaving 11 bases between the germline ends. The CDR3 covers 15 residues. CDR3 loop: CASSPYGSSNQPQHF. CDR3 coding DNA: TGTGCCAGCAGCCCGTATGGGTCTAGCAATCAGCCCCAGCATTTT.

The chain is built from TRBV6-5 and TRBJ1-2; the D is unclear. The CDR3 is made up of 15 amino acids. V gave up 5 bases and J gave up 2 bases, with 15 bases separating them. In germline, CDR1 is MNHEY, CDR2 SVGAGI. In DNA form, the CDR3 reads TGTGCCAGCAGTACGGACGGGAGGAACAACTATGGCTACACCTTC. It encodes CASSTDGRNNYGYTF.

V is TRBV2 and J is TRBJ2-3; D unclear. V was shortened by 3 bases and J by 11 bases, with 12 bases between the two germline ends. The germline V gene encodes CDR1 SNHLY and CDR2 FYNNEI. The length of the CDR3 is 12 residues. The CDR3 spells CASSEAGSRQYF. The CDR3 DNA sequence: TGTGCCAGCAGTGAGGCAGGATCGAGGCAGTATTTT.

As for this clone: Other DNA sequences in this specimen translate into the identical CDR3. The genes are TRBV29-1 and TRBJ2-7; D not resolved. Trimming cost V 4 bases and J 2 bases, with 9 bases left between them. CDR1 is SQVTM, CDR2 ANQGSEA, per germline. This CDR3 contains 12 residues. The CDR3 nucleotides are TGCAGCGTTGGGACGGGTACCTACGAGCAGTACTTC. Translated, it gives CSVGTGTYEQYF.

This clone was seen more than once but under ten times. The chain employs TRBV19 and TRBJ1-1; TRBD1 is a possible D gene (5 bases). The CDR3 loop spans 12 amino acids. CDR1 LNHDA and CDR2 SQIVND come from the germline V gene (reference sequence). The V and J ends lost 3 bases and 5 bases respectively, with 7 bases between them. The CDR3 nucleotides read TGTGCCAGTAGTATGGGGGGGACTGAAGCTTTCTTT. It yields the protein CASSMGGTEAFF.

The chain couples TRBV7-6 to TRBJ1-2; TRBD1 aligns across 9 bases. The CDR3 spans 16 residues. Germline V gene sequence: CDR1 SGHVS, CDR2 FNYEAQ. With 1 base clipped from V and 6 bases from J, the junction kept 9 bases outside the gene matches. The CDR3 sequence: CASSLGGDRAWDGYTF. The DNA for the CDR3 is TGTGCCAGCAGCTTAGGGGGGGACAGGGCTTGGGATGGCTACACCTTC.

As DNA, the CDR3 is TGTGCCAGCAGCTTGGTAGGGGCCACTGAAGCTTTCTTT. Amino acid sequence: CASSLVGATEAFF. The V call is TRBV5-4, the J call TRBJ1-1; D is possibly TRBD1 (5 bases). The V gene lost 0 bases and the J gene lost 4 bases, with 7 bases spanning the gap. Germline V gene lookup returns CDR1 SGHNT and CDR2 YYREEE (reference sequence). The CDR3 is made up of 13 amino acids.

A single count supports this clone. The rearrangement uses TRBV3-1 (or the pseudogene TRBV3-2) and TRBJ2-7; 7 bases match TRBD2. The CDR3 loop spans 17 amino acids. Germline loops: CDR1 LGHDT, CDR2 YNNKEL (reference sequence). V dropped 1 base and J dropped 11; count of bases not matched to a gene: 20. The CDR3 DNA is TGTGCCAGCAGCCAAGGGGGGGTCGCGGGAGCCCCCGGGGTAGAGTACTTC. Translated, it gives CASSQGGVAGAPGVEYF.

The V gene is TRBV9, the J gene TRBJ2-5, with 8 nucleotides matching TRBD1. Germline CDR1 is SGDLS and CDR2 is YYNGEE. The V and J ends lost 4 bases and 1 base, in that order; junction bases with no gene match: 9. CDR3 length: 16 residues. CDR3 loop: CASSPHMGTGQETQYF. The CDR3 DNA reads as TGTGCCAGCAGCCCTCACATGGGGACAGGCCAAGAGACCCAGTACTTC.

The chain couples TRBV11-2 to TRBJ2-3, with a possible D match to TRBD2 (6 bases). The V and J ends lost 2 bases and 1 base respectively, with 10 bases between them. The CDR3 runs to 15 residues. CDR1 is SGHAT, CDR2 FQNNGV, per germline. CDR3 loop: CASSLTGVGTDTQYF. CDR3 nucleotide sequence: TGTGCCAGCAGCTTAACGGGAGTTGGCACAGATACGCAGTATTTT.

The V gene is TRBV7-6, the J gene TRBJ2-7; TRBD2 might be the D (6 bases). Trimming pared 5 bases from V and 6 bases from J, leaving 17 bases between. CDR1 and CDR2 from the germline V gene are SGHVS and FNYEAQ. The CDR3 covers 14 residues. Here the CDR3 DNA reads TGTGCCAGCAGCCCAGGTGGGGACGGGAGCGAGCAGTACTTC. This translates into CASSPGGDGSEQYF. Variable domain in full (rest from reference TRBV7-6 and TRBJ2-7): GAGVSQSPRYKVTKRGQDVALRCDPISGHVSLYWYRQALGQGPEFLTYFNYEAQQDKSGLPNDRFSAERPEGSISTLTIQRTEQRDSAMYRCASSPGGDGSEQYFGPGTRLTVT.

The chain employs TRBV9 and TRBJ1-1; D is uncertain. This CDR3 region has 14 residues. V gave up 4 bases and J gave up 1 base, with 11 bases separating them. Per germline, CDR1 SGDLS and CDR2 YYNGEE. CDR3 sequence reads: CASSPSRGNTEAFF. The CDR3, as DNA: TGTGCCAGCAGCCCCTCGCGTGGGAACACTGAAGCTTTCTTT.

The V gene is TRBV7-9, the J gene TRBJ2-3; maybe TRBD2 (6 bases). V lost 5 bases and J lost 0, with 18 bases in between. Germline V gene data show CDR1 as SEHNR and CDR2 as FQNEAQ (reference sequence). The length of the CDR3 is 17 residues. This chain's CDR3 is CASSPTLGGASTDTQYF. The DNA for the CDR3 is TGTGCCAGCAGCCCAACGTTGGGGGGAGCTAGCACAGATACGCAGTATTTT. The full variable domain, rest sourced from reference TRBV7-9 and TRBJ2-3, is DTGVSQNPRHKITKRGQNVTFRCDPISEHNRLYWYRQTLGQGPEFLTYFQNEAQLEKSRLLSDRFSAERPKGSFSTLEIQRTEQGDSAMYLCASSPTLGGASTDTQYFGPGTRLTVL.

CDR3: CASSPYTNTEAFF. The CDR3 region has the DNA TGTGCCAGCAGCCCCTACACGAACACTGAAGCTTTCTTT. J is TRBJ1-1 and V is TRBV7-3; D is unclear. The V gene lost 5 bases and the J gene lost 1 base, with 8 bases spanning the gap. The CDR3 is made up of 13 amino acids. Germline values: CDR1 SGHTA, CDR2 FQGTGA.

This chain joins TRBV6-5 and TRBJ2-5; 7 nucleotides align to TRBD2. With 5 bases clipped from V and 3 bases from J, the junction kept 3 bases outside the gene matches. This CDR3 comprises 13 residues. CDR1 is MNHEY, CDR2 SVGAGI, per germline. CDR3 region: CASSRGREETQYF. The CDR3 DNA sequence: TGTGCCAGCAGTCGCGGGAGAGAAGAGACCCAGTACTTC.

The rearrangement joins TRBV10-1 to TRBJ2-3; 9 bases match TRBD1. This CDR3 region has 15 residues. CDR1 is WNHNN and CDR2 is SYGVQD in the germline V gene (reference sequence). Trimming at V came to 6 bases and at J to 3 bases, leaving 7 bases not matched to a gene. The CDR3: CASRAGTGKTDTQYF. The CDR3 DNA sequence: TGCGCCAGCAGGGCCGGGACAGGGAAAACAGATACGCAGTATTTT.

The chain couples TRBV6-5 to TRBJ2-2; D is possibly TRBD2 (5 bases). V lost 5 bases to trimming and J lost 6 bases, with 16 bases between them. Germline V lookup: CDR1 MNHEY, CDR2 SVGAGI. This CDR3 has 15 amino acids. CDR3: CASSKTGGSAGELFF. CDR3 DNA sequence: TGTGCCAGCAGTAAAACGGGTGGGAGTGCCGGGGAGCTGTTTTTT.

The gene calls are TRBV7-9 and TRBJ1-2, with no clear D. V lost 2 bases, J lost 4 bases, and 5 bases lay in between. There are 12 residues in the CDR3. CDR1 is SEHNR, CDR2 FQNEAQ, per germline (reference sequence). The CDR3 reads CASSLPGYGYTF. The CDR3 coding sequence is TGTGCCAGCAGCTTACCGGGCTATGGCTACACCTTC.

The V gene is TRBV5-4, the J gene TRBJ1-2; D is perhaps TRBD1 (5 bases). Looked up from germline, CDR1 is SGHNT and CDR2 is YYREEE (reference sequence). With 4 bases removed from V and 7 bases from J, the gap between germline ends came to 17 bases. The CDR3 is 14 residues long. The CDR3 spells CASSPPRGTSGYTF. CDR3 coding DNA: TGTGCCAGCAGCCCACCGAGGGGAACTTCTGGCTACACCTTC.

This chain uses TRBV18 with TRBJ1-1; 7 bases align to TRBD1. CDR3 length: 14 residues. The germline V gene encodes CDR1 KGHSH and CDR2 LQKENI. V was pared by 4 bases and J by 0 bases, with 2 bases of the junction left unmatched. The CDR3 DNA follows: TGTGCCAGCTCACTAGGACAGGTGAACACTGAAGCTTTCTTT. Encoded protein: CASSLGQVNTEAFF.

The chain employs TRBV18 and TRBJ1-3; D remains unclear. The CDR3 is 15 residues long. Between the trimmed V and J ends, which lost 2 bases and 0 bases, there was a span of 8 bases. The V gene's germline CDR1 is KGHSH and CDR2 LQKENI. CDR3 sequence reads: CASSPNVHSGNTIYF. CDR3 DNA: TGTGCCAGCTCACCAAACGTCCACTCTGGAAACACCATATATTTT.